This T cell receptor (beta chain) came from a study of Ad26.COV2.S vaccination and SARS-CoV-2 variants (dated by TCRdb to about 2021). Some background on the complete study: Donors in the vaccine arm were drawn from COV1001, a phase I-IIa trial of Ad26.COV2.S in healthy adults that was multicentre, randomized, double-blind and placebo-controlled. Ad26.COV2.S was administered intramuscularly at 5 x 10^10 or 1 x 10^11 viral particles, either as a single shot or as two shots given 56 days apart. The specificity and breadth of SARS-CoV-2-reactive T cell receptors after Ad26.COV2.S vaccination were assessed by TCRbeta repertoire sequencing. The TCR-sequenced set comprised approximately 30 samples: some 20 Ad26.COV2.S vaccine recipients, 5 placebo recipients and 8 SARS-CoV-2 convalescent individuals. Trial participants were randomized into five groups of five: low-dose or high-dose Ad26.COV2.S given once or twice, or placebo on both occasions. Investigators remained blinded to trial group allocation during experiments and outcome assessment.

What the treatment or condition label conveys for this sample: about 20 received Ad26.COV2.S at low or high dose, single or two shots; several received placebo; per-sample allocation not given. Repertoires of vaccine and placebo recipients were sequenced from samples taken on day 63 after the first injection. Between 29 July and 7 August 2020, Cohort 1b enrolled about two dozen adults aged 18-55 years at one site in Boston, USA. Ad26.COV2.S was a replication-incompetent adenovirus type 26 vector expressing a prefusion-stabilized SARS-CoV-2 spike protein from the original Wuhan strain. TCRbeta CDR3 regions were sequenced with the immunoSEQ Assay. After extraction, genomic DNA underwent amplification by bias-controlled multiplex PCR, followed by high-throughput sequencing. The source study handled its data this way. To quantify the absolute abundance of each unique TCRbeta CDR3 region, sequences were collapsed and filtered. T cell fraction was estimated by normalizing TCRbeta template counts to usable DNA, which was measured by amplifying reference genes present in all nucleated cells. Repertoire TCRs were annotated as SARS-CoV-2-specific by exact matching of V gene, CDR3 amino acid sequence and J gene to a known reactive TCR set. The reference SARS-CoV-2 TCR set was derived from MIRA and filtered for enrichment in COVID-19-positive ImmuneCODE repertoires, a step that removed public or cross-reactive TCRs. Using the MIRA antigens, annotated TCRs were further analysed by specific ORF or by position within an ORF. Breadth was defined as the number of annotated unique rearrangements divided by the total number of unique productive rearrangements, and depth was defined as the summed frequency of the annotated unique rearrangements. Group comparisons of TCR breadth used two-sided Wilcoxon rank-sum tests. The table comes from immuneACCESS by way of TCRdb, which keeps in-frame sequences with V and J called. Part of the clones is missing from these tables; in studies checked, under half for an unresolved V gene and the rest for unknown reasons. V and J calls and clone size are those listed in that table; D and trimming were worked out from the DNA. This sample holds about 350,000 clones; 80% to 90% were observed only once. The ten biggest clones cover roughly 10% of the sample.

Results and caveats for the whole study, not just this receptor: The study was not powered for comparison of responses between vaccine doses or regimens. Vaccine and placebo recipients had similar non-spike TCR breadth, a finding consistent with the vaccine containing only spike. Substantial breadth of spike-specific CD8+ and CD4+ T cell responses was reported after vaccination. According to the authors, total T cell responses may have been underestimated by the TCR breadth and depth analyses. Ad26.COV2.S recipients had higher spike-specific TCR breadth than placebo recipients (P = 0.0014).

CDR3 length: 19 amino acids, cysteine to phenylalanine. The only DNA kept is the CDR3, 57 bases in frame from the first base. The germline V gene (reference sequence) specifies SEHNR as CDR1 and FQNEAQ as CDR2. For this chain, trimming is 0 bases at the V end and 3 bases at the J end, and the number of junction bases without a gene match is 15. As concerns this clone: The antigen it binds to is not known. There are no base qualities to consult, and no much larger clone falls within one base.

The chain uses TRBV7-9 and TRBJ2-3; a stretch of 7 junction bases matches TRBD1. The input for sequencing was peripheral blood, taken in a trial of Ad26.COV2.S vaccine versus placebo. This TCR was recovered from a person aged 18-65 years who received the Ad26.COV2.S COVID-19 vaccine or a placebo. The bases read TGTGCCAGCAGCTTAGCGCTAAACTCGGGGACAGCTGCAACAGATACGCAGTATTTT. This translates into CASSLALNSGTAATDTQYF. Where the CDR3 stops, the reference TRBV7-9 and TRBJ2-3 genes take over; the full variable domain is DTGVSQNPRHKITKRGQNVTFRCDPISEHNRLYWYRQTLGQGPEFLTYFQNEAQLEKSRLLSDRFSAERPKGSFSTLEIQRTEQGDSAMYLCASSLALNSGTAATDTQYFGPGTRLTVL.